These 30 T cell receptor beta chains originate from one sample sequenced in a study of OX40 agonist ivuxolimab in advanced cancers. Clones were read by immunoSEQ multiplex PCR, and TCRdb kept only the in-frame ones, dropping some. The sample gives around 19,000 clones, around nine tenths of which show up once; around 60% is in the top ten. Material: CD4+ or CD8+ T cells sorted from blood, obtained in a trial of the OX40 agonist ivuxolimab. Receptors were obtained from an adult with an advanced solid tumor such as melanoma, head and neck, liver or kidney cancer.

The chain joins TRBV5-1 to TRBJ2-1; maybe TRBD1 (5 bases). The CDR3 runs 14 residues. Trimming removed 2 bases from V and 0 bases from J, with 6 bases in between. CDR1 is SGHRS, CDR2 YFSETQ, per germline. CDR3: CASSFRGSYNEQFF. In DNA form, the CDR3 reads TGCGCCAGCAGCTTTAGGGGCTCCTACAATGAGCAGTTCTTC. Full variable domain (rest looked up from reference TRBV5-1 and TRBJ2-1): KAGVTQTPRYLIKTRGQQVTLSCSPISGHRSVSWYQQTPGQGLQFLFEYFSETQRNKGNFPGRFSGRQFSNSRSEMNVSTLELGDSALYLCASSFRGSYNEQFFGPGTRLTVL.

This chain connects TRBV30 to TRBJ1-2; D might be TRBD1 (5 bases). The V gene's germline CDR1 is GTSNPN and CDR2 SVGIG (reference sequence). The V end was cut by 4 bases, the J end by 4 bases, with 13 bases between. The CDR3 is 13 residues long. The CDR3 DNA reads TGTGCCTGGACCGTGGGGAGGGGCTATGGCTACACCTTC. Translating gives CAWTVGRGYGYTF.

The rearrangement joins TRBV25-1 to TRBJ2-7; a possible D gene is TRBD1 (6 bases). The germline gives CDR1 MGHDK, CDR2 SYGVNS. Trimming removed 5 bases at V and 7 bases at J, with 15 bases between. This CDR3 contains 13 residues. The chain's CDR3 is CASSPQTGFEQYF. Here the CDR3 DNA reads TGTGCCAGCAGTCCCCAGACAGGTTTTGAGCAGTACTTC.

This clone was found once. V usage is TRBV7-9 and J usage is TRBJ1-1; TRBD1 aligns across 7 bases. The CDR3 covers 16 residues. Germline V gene data show CDR1 as SEHNR and CDR2 as FQNEAQ (reference sequence). Unmatched junction bases numbered 9, after V lost 0 bases and J lost 5 bases. The CDR3 DNA follows: TGTGCCAGCAGCTTAGCCCAGACAGGGTGGGATACTGAAGCTTTCTTT. Its translation is CASSLAQTGWDTEAFF.

This chain links TRBV6-5 with TRBJ2-7; 7 bases agree with TRBD2. CDR1 is MNHEY, CDR2 SVGAGI, per germline. The CDR3 runs 14 residues. After removal of 6 bases from V and 2 bases from J, the junction contained 7 bases not matched to a gene. CDR3 sequence (DNA): TGTGCCAGCAGCCTTGGGGGGGACCCCTACGAGCAGTACTTC. This sequence encodes CASSLGGDPYEQYF.

The chain uses TRBV5-6 and TRBJ1-4, with D perhaps matching TRBD1 (5 bases). Germline V CDR1 and CDR2: SGHDT, YYEEEE. The V end lost 0 bases, the J end lost 10 bases, and 13 bases lay between the germline ends. CDR3 size: 14 residues. The CDR3 loop is CASSLGGTVRKLFF. DNA for the CDR3: TGTGCCAGCAGCTTGGGGGGGACCGTCAGAAAACTGTTTTTT.

The V call is TRBV6-1, the J call TRBJ2-1; unclear D gene. This CDR3 contains 15 residues. Trimming stripped 2 bases from V and 0 bases from J, with 8 bases between. CDR1 is MNHNS, CDR2 SASEGT, per germline. The CDR3 spells CASSESASSYNEQFF. The CDR3 coding sequence is TGTGCCAGCAGTGAATCGGCGAGCTCCTACAATGAGCAGTTCTTC.

This clone occurred a few times. This chain links TRBV11-3 with TRBJ2-5; D is unresolved. V lost 3 bases and J 2 bases, leaving 7 bases between the germline ends. Germline loops: CDR1 SGHNT, CDR2 YENEEA. The CDR3 spans 13 residues. CDR3 residues: CASSFWGQETQYF. CDR3 nucleotide sequence: TGTGCCAGCAGCTTCTGGGGACAAGAGACCCAGTACTTC.

The DNA for the CDR3 is TGTGCTAGTGGTTTGCTAGGACAGGGGGCGGCCAATGAGCAGTTCTTC. Amino acids: CASGLLGQGAANEQFF. This rearrangement joins TRBV12-5 to TRBJ2-1; TRBD1 agrees at 11 bases. The CDR3 is 16 amino acids. Germline trimming cut 2 bases from V and 6 bases from J; bases unmatched to any gene: 6. Germline V gives CDR1 LGHNT, CDR2 FRNRAP. The complete variable domain, with remaining parts taken from reference TRBV12-5 and TRBJ2-1, reads DARVTQTPRHKVTEMGQEVTMRCQPILGHNTVFWYRQTMMQGLELLAYFRNRAPLDDSGMPKDRFSAEMPDATLATLKIQPSEPRDSAVYFCASGLLGQGAANEQFFGPGTRLTVL.

The CDR3 bases are TGTGCCAGCAGCTCCCCTTGGACTGAAGCTTTCTTT. This translates into CASSSPWTEAFF. The chain uses TRBV11-2 and TRBJ1-1; D remains unclear. Looked up from germline, CDR1 is SGHAT and CDR2 is FQNNGV. The length of the CDR3 is 12 residues. V was shortened by 4 bases and J by 5 bases, with 8 bases between the two germline ends.

The CDR3 DNA is TGCGCCAGCAGCTTGTTTGAGACAGGGTTCCAAGAGACCCAGTACTTC. This codes for CASSLFETGFQETQYF. V and J are TRBV5-1 and TRBJ2-5, with TRBD1 identical over 7 bases. The germline V gene encodes CDR1 SGHRS and CDR2 YFSETQ. The V gene end was trimmed by 1 base and the J gene end by 1 base; junction bases not matched to a gene: 7. CDR3 length equals 16 residues.

The chain combines TRBV11-2 with TRBJ2-7, with a possible D match to TRBD1 (6 bases). V lost 0 bases and J lost 1, with 10 bases in between. Germline-derived CDR1 and CDR2 are SGHAT and FQNNGV. This CDR3 comprises 15 residues. CDR3 amino acids: CASSLDPGQSYEQYF. CDR3 in DNA: TGTGCCAGCAGCTTAGATCCCGGACAGTCCTACGAGCAGTACTTC.

The rearrangement joins TRBV30 to TRBJ2-3; 10 nucleotides line up with TRBD2. With V trimmed by 1 base and J by 3 bases, 7 bases remained unmatched. The CDR3 extends over 16 amino acids. CDR1 and CDR2 (germline): GTSNPN, SVGIG (reference sequence). The CDR3 nucleotides are TGTGCCTGGAGTGGAGGGACTAGCGACGGGACAGATACGCAGTATTTT. Encoded protein: CAWSGGTSDGTDTQYF.

This clone was recorded only once. The gene calls are TRBV2 and TRBJ2-3, with 9 nucleotides matching TRBD1. This CDR3 is 15 amino acids long. Germline CDR1 and CDR2: SNHLY and FYNNEI. The ends lost 4 bases at V and 6 bases at J; junction bases unmatched: 8. The CDR3 bases are TGTGCCAGCAGTGCTCCGGGACAGGGTTTGGATACGCAGTATTTT. Encoded protein: CASSAPGQGLDTQYF.

The V call is TRBV11-2, the J call TRBJ2-7; no clear D gene. V gave up 3 bases and J gave up 3 bases, with 12 bases separating them. The CDR3 covers 14 residues. The germline V gene encodes CDR1 SGHAT and CDR2 FQNNGV. The CDR3 spells CASSFLDDHYEQYF. The CDR3 DNA sequence: TGTGCCAGCAGCTTCCTAGACGACCACTACGAGCAGTACTTC. Full variable domain (missing parts from reference TRBV11-2 and TRBJ2-7): EAGVAQSPRYKIIEKRQSVAFWCNPISGHATLYWYQQILGQGPKLLIQFQNNGVVDDSQLPKDRFSAERLKGVDSTLKIQPAKLEDSAVYLCASSFLDDHYEQYFGPGTRLTVT.

For the CDR3, the DNA is TGTGCCAGCAGCTTGGGGGACAGGGGGGCTTTTAACACTGAAGCTTTCTTT. Protein: CASSLGDRGAFNTEAFF. The chain employs TRBV5-4 and TRBJ1-1, with 11 bases matching TRBD1. This CDR3 spans 17 amino acids. V trimming: 0 bases; J trimming: 2 bases; junction bases outside the gene matches: 6. The germline gives CDR1 SGHNT, CDR2 YYREEE (reference sequence).

The V gene is TRBV7-9, the J gene TRBJ2-5; D perhaps matches TRBD1 (6 bases). V shed 1 base and J shed 11 bases, with 14 bases lying between them. Germline V gives CDR1 SEHNR, CDR2 FQNEAQ (reference sequence). CDR3 length: 13 amino acids. The CDR3 region has the DNA TGTGCCAGCAGCTTAGTCGGACAGAGGGAGCAGTACTTC. It is translated as CASSLVGQREQYF.

This chain uses TRBV6-5 with TRBJ1-2; the D gene is possibly TRBD1 (6 bases). The V gene lost 2 bases and the J gene lost 8 bases, with 18 bases spanning the gap. Germline CDR1 reads MNHEY; CDR2 reads SVGAGI. The CDR3 runs to 15 residues. The CDR3 sequence is CASSYPSGAGVGYTF. The CDR3 coding sequence is TGTGCCAGCAGTTACCCAAGCGGGGCAGGGGTAGGCTACACCTTC.

The chain couples TRBV4-1 to TRBJ2-7; D possibly uses TRBD1 or TRBD2 (5 bases each). CDR1 is MGHRA and CDR2 is YSYEKL in the germline V gene. CDR3 length equals 15 residues. Trimming left V 3 bases short and J 0 bases short, with 12 bases between. The CDR3: CASSQGPGASYEQYF. CDR3 DNA: TGCGCCAGCAGCCAGGGCCCCGGGGCCTCCTACGAGCAGTACTTC.

The rearrangement joins TRBV7-6 to TRBJ1-4; the match to TRBD1 covers 9 bases. Trimming at V came to 5 bases and at J to 7 bases, leaving 11 bases not matched to a gene. CDR1 and CDR2 (germline): SGHVS, FNYEAQ. The CDR3 runs 16 residues. CDR3 protein: CASSEGTGREGEKLFF. The CDR3 DNA sequence: TGTGCCAGCAGCGAGGGGACAGGGCGGGAAGGTGAAAAACTGTTTTTT.

This clone appeared once. This chain connects TRBV11-2 to TRBJ2-1, with 8 bases that match TRBD2. The CDR3 totals 16 residues. CDR1 SGHAT and CDR2 FQNNGV come from the germline V gene. Losses at the gene ends were 1 base for V and 4 bases for J; bases not matched to a gene: 6. The CDR3 bases are TGTGCCAGCAGCTTAGGGCTAGCGGGCCCGTACAATGAGCAGTTCTTC. Its translation is CASSLGLAGPYNEQFF.

V gene TRBV2 combines with J gene TRBJ2-5; no clear D. V lost 6 bases and J lost 5, with 16 bases in between. The CDR3 sequence is 14 residues long. Per the germline V gene, CDR1 is SNHLY and CDR2 is FYNNEI. CDR3 loop: CASRVAESWETQYF. The CDR3 DNA reads TGTGCCAGCAGGGTGGCGGAGAGCTGGGAGACCCAGTACTTC.

This sequence joins TRBV15 and TRBJ1-4; 10 bases align to TRBD1. V was pared by 5 bases and J by 0 bases, with 0 bases of the junction left unmatched. The CDR3 has 15 residues. Germline values: CDR1 LNHNV, CDR2 YYDKDF (reference sequence). The CDR3, as DNA: TGTGCCACCAGCGGGACAGGGGCAACTAATGAAAAACTGTTTTTT. This codes for CATSGTGATNEKLFF.

The chain has TRBV7-6 and TRBJ2-1, with 11 positions matching TRBD2. V lost 0 bases to trimming and J lost 5 bases; unmatched junction nucleotides: 9. The CDR3 runs to 18 residues. From germline, CDR1 is SGHVS and CDR2 FNYEAQ. The CDR3 DNA follows: TGTGCCAGCAGCTTAGCGCTGTTGCTAGCGGGGGGTAACAATGAGCAGTTCTTC. Its protein product is CASSLALLLAGGNNEQFF. The full variable domain, with the rest looked up from reference TRBV7-6 and TRBJ2-1, is GAGVSQSPRYKVTKRGQDVALRCDPISGHVSLYWYRQALGQGPEFLTYFNYEAQQDKSGLPNDRFSAERPEGSISTLTIQRTEQRDSAMYRCASSLALLLAGGNNEQFFGPGTRLTVL.

The chain links TRBV4-1 to TRBJ2-1; D not resolved. V was trimmed by 6 bases and J by 6 bases, leaving 12 bases between them. CDR3 length equals 13 residues. Germline loops: CDR1 MGHRA, CDR2 YSYEKL. CDR3 residues: CASSIVGFNEQFF. CDR3 in DNA: TGCGCCAGCAGTATCGTTGGATTCAATGAGCAGTTCTTC.

The J gene is TRBJ2-1, the V gene TRBV11-3; D not resolved. Germline values: CDR1 SGHNT, CDR2 YENEEA. The ends were cut back, 1 base at V and 5 bases at J, with 12 bases in the middle. The CDR3 totals 15 residues. The CDR3: CASSLGVGRDNEQFF. DNA for the CDR3: TGTGCCAGCAGCTTAGGGGTCGGCAGAGACAATGAGCAGTTCTTC.

The CDR3 loop reads CASSPTRGGAQEQYF. CDR3 nucleotide sequence: TGTGCCAGCAGCCCGACTCGCGGGGGGGCGCAGGAGCAGTACTTC. The rearrangement uses TRBV5-4 and TRBJ2-7, with 9 bases fitting TRBD2. Germline V gives CDR1 SGHNT, CDR2 YYREEE (reference sequence). V trimming: 4 bases; J trimming: 7 bases; junction bases outside the gene matches: 12. This CDR3 is 15 amino acids long. The entire variable domain, with the rest obtained from reference TRBV5-4 and TRBJ2-7, is as follows: ETGVTQSPTHLIKTRGQQVTLRCSSQSGHNTVSWYQQALGQGPQFIFQYYREEENGRGNFPPRFSGLQFPNYSSELNVNALELDDSALYLCASSPTRGGAQEQYFGPGTRLTVT.

The chain recombines TRBV11-2 with TRBJ1-1; D unresolved. There are 17 residues in the CDR3. The germline gives CDR1 SGHAT, CDR2 FQNNGV. V dropped 0 bases and J dropped 1 base, with 15 bases sitting between them. CDR3 protein: CASSLDSREVGNTEAFF. The DNA of the CDR3 is TGTGCCAGCAGCTTAGATAGCAGAGAAGTAGGGAACACTGAAGCTTTCTTT.

The chain's CDR3 is CASSELAGVSPYNEQFF. CDR3 nucleotides: TGTGCCAGCAGTGAATTAGCGGGGGTGTCTCCCTACAATGAGCAGTTCTTC. This rearrangement joins TRBV2 to TRBJ2-1, with 9 bases matching TRBD2. Germline assignment: CDR1 SNHLY and CDR2 FYNNEI. CDR3 length: 17 amino acids. V shed 2 bases, J shed 2 bases, and the junction held 7 bases outside the gene matches.

V usage is TRBV7-9 and J usage is TRBJ1-1, with TRBD1 as a possible D gene (6 bases). Germline CDR1 is SEHNR and CDR2 is FQNEAQ (reference sequence). V was shortened by 5 bases and J by 4 bases, with 11 bases between the two germline ends. The CDR3 runs to 13 residues. DNA of the CDR3: TGTGCCAGCAGCCCTCGACAGGTCACTGAAGCTTTCTTT. Amino acid sequence: CASSPRQVTEAFF.